Listed here are 25 T cell receptor beta chains from one sample, sequenced in a study of response to subunit inactivated influenza vaccine. TCRdb reanalysed the RT-PCR reads using MiXCR and keeps one entry per CDR3 protein. Seen here are about 520,000 distinct CDR3 sequences, over 25% observed once, and the top ten hold under 2.5%. Here the sequenced sample was CD4+ T cells sorted from PBMCs, taken less than 6 days after vaccination. These receptors were collected from a man between 45 and 60 years old who received an inactivated influenza vaccine.

This clonotype has ten or more counts. The chain joins TRBV10-3 to TRBJ2-7; either TRBD1 or TRBD2 may fit D (5 bases each). Germline values: CDR1 ENHRY, CDR2 SYGVKD. Deletions cut 6 bases from V and 2 bases from J, with 11 bases between. The CDR3 loop spans 13 amino acids. Here the CDR3 reads CAIRGTGTYEQYF. In DNA, the CDR3 is TGTGCCATCAGGGGGACGGGAACCTACGAGCAGTACTTC.

The chain is built from TRBV12-3 or TRBV12-4 and TRBJ2-5, with D possibly being TRBD2 (6 bases). The CDR3 length is 14 residues. Trimming removed 8 bases at V and 4 bases at J, with 17 bases between. The CDR3 nucleotides read TGTGCCAGCGGGAGTGGGGGGAGCCGAGAGACCCAGTACTTC. This sequence encodes CASGSGGSRETQYF.

This clonotype showed up many times. The CDR3 DNA sequence: TGCAGCGTTAGGATAGGGGGCCAGGGCAATGAGCAGTTCTTC. Translation gives CSVRIGGQGNEQFF. The rearrangement links TRBV29-1 to TRBJ2-1; 7 bases line up with TRBD1. CDR3 length equals 14 residues. Germline loops: CDR1 SQVTM, CDR2 ANQGSEA. J lost 6 bases, V lost 5 bases, and 10 bases had no gene match.

This clonotype was counted many times. The genes are TRBV20-1 and TRBJ1-1; D is uncertain. Germline V CDR1 and CDR2: DFQATT, SNEGSKA (reference sequence). V dropped 3 bases and J dropped 0 bases, with 17 bases sitting between them. The CDR3 runs 16 residues. CDR3 protein: CSARWGPRPVNTEAFF. As DNA, the CDR3 is TGCAGTGCTAGGTGGGGTCCTCGACCGGTGAACACTGAAGCTTTCTTT.

This chain uses TRBV12-3 or TRBV12-4 with TRBJ2-1; 7 bases are a match to TRBD2. V was pared by 5 bases and J by 7 bases, with 8 bases of the junction left unmatched. The CDR3 spans 14 residues. The CDR3 sequence: CASSRLASANEQFF. For the CDR3, the DNA is TGTGCCAGCAGTAGACTAGCATCGGCTAATGAGCAGTTCTTC.

The rearrangement joins TRBV28 to TRBJ2-5, with D hard to call. The CDR3 is 14 amino acids. Germline V gene sequence: CDR1 MDHEN, CDR2 SYDVKM. V was pared by 7 bases and J by 3 bases, with 15 bases between. The CDR3 is CASNTGFEKETQYF. The CDR3 DNA follows: TGTGCCAGCAATACCGGGTTCGAAAAAGAGACCCAGTACTTC.

A few counts support this clonotype. The chain carries TRBV7-8 and TRBJ1-1; 7 bases line up with TRBD1. The CDR3 length is 14 residues. Germline V gene data show CDR1 as SGHVS and CDR2 as FQNEAQ. V trimming: 1 base; J trimming: 11 bases; junction bases outside the gene matches: 10. The CDR3 is CASSLVAAQGRAFF. The CDR3 DNA is TGTGCCAGCAGCTTAGTGGCTGCACAGGGGCGTGCTTTCTTT.

This clonotype was counted only a few times. This sequence joins TRBV12-3 or TRBV12-4 and TRBJ1-2; no reliable D call. V lost 1 base and J 6 bases, leaving 18 bases between the germline ends. The CDR3 runs to 16 residues. This CDR3 is CASSLDPMSWRDGYTF. CDR3 DNA sequence: TGTGCCAGCAGTTTAGACCCGATGTCCTGGAGGGATGGCTACACCTTC.

In its sample, this clonotype was seen a few times. V usage is TRBV19 and J usage is TRBJ2-1; TRBD2 aligns across 7 bases. The CDR3 covers 16 residues. V lost 7 bases to trimming and J lost 0 bases; unmatched junction nucleotides: 9. CDR1 and CDR2 (germline): LNHDA, SQIVND (reference sequence). CDR3 in amino acids: CASKSRGEGSYNEQFF. CDR3 nucleotides: TGTGCCAGTAAATCTCGGGGGGAGGGCTCCTACAATGAGCAGTTCTTC.

This clonotype was seen ten or more times. The chain uses TRBV5-1 and TRBJ2-2; TRBD2 matches at 10 bases. The germline gives CDR1 SGHRS, CDR2 YFSETQ. Losses at the gene ends were 5 bases for V and 0 bases for J; bases not matched to a gene: 10. The CDR3 loop spans 18 amino acids. The CDR3 bases are TGCGCCAGCAGAGGTAGCGGGAGGACTCAGACGAACACCGGGGAGCTGTTTTTT. It encodes CASRGSGRTQTNTGELFF.

The CDR3 protein is CASSLLQGETQYF. The CDR3 DNA is TGTGCCAGCAGCTTACTACAGGGCGAGACCCAGTACTTC. The V gene is TRBV7-2, the J gene TRBJ2-5; a possible D gene is TRBD1 (6 bases). Trimming stripped 2 bases from V and 5 bases from J, with 9 bases between. The germline V gene encodes CDR1 SGHTA and CDR2 FQGNSA. The CDR3 has 13 residues.

The CDR3 reads CSARGLGKDTGELFF. The CDR3 nucleotides are TGCAGTGCTAGAGGTCTAGGGAAAGACACCGGGGAGCTGTTTTTT. The chain uses TRBV20-1 and TRBJ2-2; D remains ambiguous. V lost 1 base and J lost 3, with 12 bases in between. Looked up from germline, CDR1 is DFQATT and CDR2 is SNEGSKA (reference sequence). This CDR3 is 15 amino acids long.

The chain couples TRBV20-1 to TRBJ1-5; possibly TRBD1 for D (5 bases). The CDR3 runs to 16 residues. Germline V gives CDR1 DFQATT, CDR2 SNEGSKA (reference sequence). Between the trimmed V and J ends, which lost 2 bases and 2 bases, there was a span of 16 bases. The CDR3 sequence is CSARTPRGDGNQPQHF. The CDR3 nucleotides read TGCAGTGCTAGAACTCCTAGGGGTGATGGCAATCAGCCCCAGCATTTT.

The chain carries TRBV12-3 or TRBV12-4 and TRBJ2-1, with D possibly TRBD1 on 6 matching bases. The V and J ends lost 5 bases and 0 bases respectively, with 11 bases between them. The CDR3 sequence is 15 residues long. The CDR3 nucleotides are TGTGCCAGCAGTCGGGACACCCGCTCCTACAATGAGCAGTTCTTC. Protein product: CASSRDTRSYNEQFF.

This clonotype was counted only a few times. The chain joins TRBV7-8 to TRBJ1-2, with TRBD1 matching over 8 bases. This CDR3 is built from 15 residues. The ends lost 1 base at V and 7 bases at J; junction bases unmatched: 8. Germline V lookup: CDR1 SGHVS, CDR2 FQNEAQ. CDR3 coding DNA: TGTGCCAGCAGCTTAGTGTTTCAGGGGGCAGGTGGCTACACCTTC. Its protein product is CASSLVFQGAGGYTF.

The chain has TRBV20-1 and TRBJ2-7; 8 bases align to TRBD1. Germline-derived CDR1 and CDR2 are DFQATT and SNEGSKA (reference sequence). There are 14 residues in the CDR3. Trimming took 6 bases from V and 9 from J; bases not matched to a gene: 16. CDR3 region: CSALGQGGGQGQYF. For the CDR3, the DNA is TGCAGTGCCCTTGGACAGGGTGGAGGGCAAGGGCAGTACTTC.

This clonotype was seen more than once but under ten times. This sequence joins TRBV5-5 and TRBJ1-4; the D is unclear. Deletions cut 0 bases from V and 8 bases from J, with 14 bases between. Germline V gives CDR1 SGHKS, CDR2 YYEKEE (reference sequence). The CDR3 length is 15 residues. CDR3 sequence reads: CASSLDPSWREKLFF. The CDR3 region has the DNA TGTGCCAGCAGCTTGGATCCGTCCTGGCGAGAAAAACTGTTTTTT.

The chain uses TRBV12-3 or TRBV12-4 and TRBJ2-7, with unresolved D. Trimming pared 3 bases from V and 6 bases from J, leaving 12 bases between. CDR3 length equals 13 residues. The CDR3 sequence is CASSFLLGSEQYF. CDR3 in DNA: TGTGCCAGCAGTTTTCTTCTGGGTTCCGAGCAGTACTTC.

This clonotype was detected once. The rearrangement links TRBV30 to TRBJ1-4; 8 nucleotides align to TRBD1. CDR1 is GTSNPN and CDR2 is SVGIG in the germline V gene (reference sequence). The J segment lost 3 bases and the V segment lost 4 bases, leaving 10 bases of the junction unmatched. The CDR3 runs 16 residues. CDR3 in DNA: TGTGCCTGGACCCCACAAAAGACAGGGGCTAATGAAAAACTGTTTTTT. The encoded protein is CAWTPQKTGANEKLFF. Combining the CDR3 with reference TRBV30 and TRBJ1-4 gives the whole variable domain SQTIHQWPATLVQPVGSPLSLECTVEGTSNPNLYWYRQAAGRGLQLLFYSVGIGQISSEVPQNLSASRPQDRQFILSSKKLLLSDSGFYLCAWTPQKTGANEKLFFGSGTQLSVL.

This clonotype occurred many times. V usage is TRBV7-2 and J usage is TRBJ2-1; the D gene is possibly TRBD2 (6 bases). Germline values: CDR1 SGHTA, CDR2 FQGNSA. This CDR3 has 16 amino acids. The V gene lost 3 bases and the J gene lost 5 bases, with 17 bases spanning the gap. In DNA form, the CDR3 reads TGTGCCAGCAGCTTGCTGGCGGGAATGACACACAATGAGCAGTTCTTC. Encoded protein: CASSLLAGMTHNEQFF.

The V call is TRBV29-1, the J call TRBJ2-3, with 8 positions matching TRBD2. The CDR3 consists of 15 residues. V lost 1 base, J lost 1 base, and 4 bases stayed unmatched. Germline loops: CDR1 SQVTM, CDR2 ANQGSEA. The CDR3 spells CSVEVAGIRTDTQYF. The CDR3 bases are TGCAGCGTTGAAGTAGCGGGGATTCGCACAGATACGCAGTATTTT.

This clonotype appeared a few times. The V gene is TRBV20-1, the J gene TRBJ2-5; tentatively, D is TRBD1 (5 bases). Germline-derived CDR1 and CDR2 are DFQATT and SNEGSKA (reference sequence). The CDR3 spans 14 residues. Deletions cut 3 bases from V and 5 bases from J, with 16 bases between. The chain's CDR3 is CSASPRARVETQYF. The CDR3 coding sequence is TGCAGTGCTAGTCCCAGGGCCCGAGTCGAGACCCAGTACTTC.

This clonotype appeared many times. The J gene is TRBJ2-2, the V gene TRBV7-2; D is possibly TRBD1 or TRBD2 (5 bases each). The V gene lost 1 base and the J gene lost 8 bases, with 8 bases spanning the gap. This CDR3 has 13 residues. The germline V gene has CDR1 SGHTA and CDR2 FQGNSA. CDR3 in amino acids: CASSLDGAGELFF. In nucleotides, the CDR3 is TGTGCCAGCAGCTTAGACGGGGCGGGGGAGCTGTTTTTT.

The chain carries TRBV20-1 and TRBJ2-4; no firm D call. V was cut by 5 bases and J by 1 base, with 9 bases left in between. The CDR3 is 13 amino acids. Germline V gene sequence: CDR1 DFQATT, CDR2 SNEGSKA (reference sequence). The CDR3 bases are TGCAGTGCTGCGTGGTTTGCCAAAAACATTCAGTACTTC. Amino acid sequence: CSAAWFAKNIQYF.

This chain uses TRBV20-1 with TRBJ2-7; D gene uncertain. This CDR3 contains 11 residues. Trimming took off 4 bases at V and 4 bases at J, with 8 bases between the two ends. Germline lookup yields CDR1 DFQATT and CDR2 SNEGSKA (reference sequence). Written as DNA, the CDR3 is TGCAGTGCTATCGATGAGTACGAGCAGTACTTC. It specifies CSAIDEYEQYF.